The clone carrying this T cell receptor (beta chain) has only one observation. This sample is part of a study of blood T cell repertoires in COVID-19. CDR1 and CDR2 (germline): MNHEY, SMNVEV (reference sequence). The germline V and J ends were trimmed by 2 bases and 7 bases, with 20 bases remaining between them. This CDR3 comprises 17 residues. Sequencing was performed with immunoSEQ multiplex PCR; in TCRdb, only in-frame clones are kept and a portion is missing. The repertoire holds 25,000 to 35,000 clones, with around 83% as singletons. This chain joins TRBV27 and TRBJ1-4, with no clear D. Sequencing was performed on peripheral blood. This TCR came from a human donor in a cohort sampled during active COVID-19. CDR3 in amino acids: CASSLRGRKALFEKLFF. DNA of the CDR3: TGTGCCAGCAGTTTAAGAGGGAGAAAGGCCTTATTTGAAAAACTGTTTTTT.